These 15 T cell receptor beta chains were sequenced from one sample in a study of PD-1 blockade in classical Hodgkin lymphoma. Measured with immunoSEQ multiplex PCR; TCRdb has only the in-frame clones, and not every one. The sample has 11,000 to 15,000 clones, about four fifths seen once; the top ten hold roughly 4%. Every patient relapsed after autologous stem cell transplantation, and brentuximab vedotin exposure varied. The source was peripheral blood mononuclear cells (PBMCs), collected at baseline. These receptors were taken from a human donor with classical Hodgkin lymphoma.

V usage is TRBV9 and J usage is TRBJ2-2; 8 nucleotides line up with TRBD1. Germline V gene sequence: CDR1 SGDLS, CDR2 YYNGEE. V was pared by 1 base and J by 5 bases, with 4 bases of the junction left unmatched. The CDR3 contains 15 residues. The CDR3, as DNA: TGTGCCAGCAGCGTACAGGGGGCGCGGACCGGGGAGCTGTTTTTT. It translates to CASSVQGARTGELFF.

The chain uses TRBV5-4 and TRBJ2-2, with 11 bases matching TRBD1. The V segment lost 5 bases and the J segment 6 bases; nucleotides outside the gene matches: 6. The germline CDR1 and CDR2 sequences are SGHNT and YYREEE (reference sequence). The CDR3 covers 15 residues. The CDR3 bases are TGTGCCAGCAGTCTGGACAGGGGGCGCTCCGGGGAGCTGTTTTTT. Residues: CASSLDRGRSGELFF.

CDR3 sequence: CSGTKGPVRIGGYTF. Written as DNA, the CDR3 is TGCAGCGGGACTAAGGGGCCTGTCCGGATCGGTGGCTACACCTTC. The J gene is TRBJ1-2, the V gene TRBV29-1; possible D gene TRBD1, 5 bases. The V end was cut by 7 bases, the J end by 7 bases, with 25 bases between. The CDR3 totals 15 residues. CDR1 and CDR2 from the germline V gene are SQVTM and ANQGSEA.

The chain links TRBV10-3 to TRBJ1-1; perhaps TRBD1 as D (5 bases). This CDR3 is 17 amino acids long. CDR1 is ENHRY, CDR2 SYGVKD, per germline. Trimming took 8 bases from V and 2 from J, leaving 24 bases between them. In nucleotides, the CDR3 is TGTGCCATCTCCGTAGGGGATCCCTTTGGTTTCAACACTGAAGCTTTCTTT. Its protein product is CAISVGDPFGFNTEAFF.

CDR3 in DNA: TGTGCTAGTGGTTTGCCTACAGGAGACAATGGAGAAAAACTGTTTTTT. Translation: CASGLPTGDNGEKLFF. V is TRBV12-5 and J is TRBJ1-4, with D possibly matching TRBD1 (5 bases). CDR1 is LGHNT and CDR2 is FRNRAP in the germline V gene. CDR3 length: 16 residues. The germline V and J ends were trimmed by 2 bases and 8 bases, with 18 bases remaining between them.

The chain couples TRBV6-1 to TRBJ2-7; 13 bases agree with TRBD2. The CDR3 length is 18 residues. With 4 bases clipped from V and 2 bases from J, the junction kept 11 bases outside the gene matches. The V gene's germline CDR1 is MNHNS and CDR2 SASEGT. For the CDR3, the DNA is TGTGCCAGCAGTGTCACTTTTGGGACTAGCGGGGCCACCTACGAGCAGTACTTC. Amino acid sequence: CASSVTFGTSGATYEQYF.

The chain couples TRBV15 to TRBJ2-5; possibly TRBD1 for D (5 bases). The CDR3 extends over 13 amino acids. Germline V lookup: CDR1 LNHNV, CDR2 YYDKDF (reference sequence). With 4 bases removed from V and 2 bases from J, the gap between germline ends came to 8 bases. CDR3 amino acids: CATSIDSQETQYF. In DNA, the CDR3 is TGTGCCACCAGCATCGACAGTCAAGAGACCCAGTACTTC.

This chain connects TRBV5-1 to TRBJ1-1; the D gene is possibly TRBD1 (6 bases). The ends were cut back, 3 bases at V and 0 bases at J, with 12 bases in the middle. There are 15 residues in the CDR3. Germline V gene sequence: CDR1 SGHRS, CDR2 YFSETQ. The CDR3 DNA follows: TGCGCCAGCAGCTCGGTTTACAGGGTGAACACTGAAGCTTTCTTT. This codes for CASSSVYRVNTEAFF.

The rearrangement links TRBV7-2 to TRBJ1-2; D is unclear. V gave up 1 base and J gave up 3 bases, with 12 bases separating them. In germline, CDR1 is SGHTA, CDR2 FQGNSA. The CDR3 is made up of 15 amino acids. CDR3 protein: CASSLVGQKHYGYTF. In nucleotides, the CDR3 is TGTGCCAGCAGCTTAGTGGGTCAGAAGCACTATGGCTACACCTTC.

V gene TRBV5-4 combines with J gene TRBJ2-5; TRBD2 matches at 13 bases. The CDR3 covers 18 residues. Germline CDR1 and CDR2: SGHNT and YYREEE (reference sequence). J gave up 3 bases and V 0 bases, and 8 bases lay outside the gene matches. The CDR3 region has the DNA TGTGCCAGCAGCTTGGGGTTACAGGGGACTAGCGGGGAAGAGACCCAGTACTTC. Its protein is CASSLGLQGTSGEETQYF.

CDR3 sequence reads: CASSGTQHSNQPQHF. For the CDR3, the DNA is TGCGCCAGCAGTGGGACACAACATAGCAATCAGCCCCAGCATTTT. J is TRBJ1-5 and V is TRBV10-2; possibly TRBD1 for D (5 bases). Germline V lookup: CDR1 WSHSY, CDR2 SAAADI. V was cut by 4 bases and J by 0 bases, with 10 bases left in between. This CDR3 has 15 amino acids.

V gene TRBV6-6 combines with J gene TRBJ1-6, with a weak D call TRBD1 (5 bases). Trimming pared 2 bases from V and 5 bases from J, leaving 10 bases between. Per germline, CDR1 MNHNY and CDR2 SVGAGI (reference sequence). This CDR3 has 15 amino acids. CDR3 bases: TGTGCCAGCAGTTACGGGGCCACTCATAATTCACCCCTCCACTTT. Its protein product is CASSYGATHNSPLHF.

The chain joins TRBV27 to TRBJ1-5, with D hard to call. V lost 0 bases and J 7 bases, leaving 13 bases between the germline ends. In germline, CDR1 is MNHEY, CDR2 SMNVEV (reference sequence). CDR3 length equals 15 residues. CDR3 sequence reads: CASSLSDVPSQPQHF. Written as DNA, the CDR3 is TGTGCCAGCAGTTTATCGGACGTGCCAAGCCAGCCCCAGCATTTT.

This chain connects TRBV7-6 to TRBJ1-1, with D possibly TRBD1 on 6 matching bases. This CDR3 comprises 15 residues. V was shortened by 6 bases and J by 4 bases, with 18 bases between the two germline ends. Per the germline V gene, CDR1 is SGHVS and CDR2 is FNYEAQ. DNA for the CDR3: TGTGCCAGCAGTACCACGCAGGGAGGGGGCACTGAAGCTTTCTTT. It yields the protein CASSTTQGGGTEAFF.

The rearrangement uses TRBV10-3 and TRBJ2-7, with D maybe TRBD1 (6 bases). The germline CDR1 and CDR2 sequences are ENHRY and SYGVKD. The V gene lost 3 bases and the J gene lost 3 bases, with 15 bases spanning the gap. The CDR3 loop spans 15 amino acids. The CDR3 region is CAISEMQGTLYEQYF. As DNA, the CDR3 is TGTGCCATCAGTGAAATGCAGGGGACCCTCTACGAGCAGTACTTC.